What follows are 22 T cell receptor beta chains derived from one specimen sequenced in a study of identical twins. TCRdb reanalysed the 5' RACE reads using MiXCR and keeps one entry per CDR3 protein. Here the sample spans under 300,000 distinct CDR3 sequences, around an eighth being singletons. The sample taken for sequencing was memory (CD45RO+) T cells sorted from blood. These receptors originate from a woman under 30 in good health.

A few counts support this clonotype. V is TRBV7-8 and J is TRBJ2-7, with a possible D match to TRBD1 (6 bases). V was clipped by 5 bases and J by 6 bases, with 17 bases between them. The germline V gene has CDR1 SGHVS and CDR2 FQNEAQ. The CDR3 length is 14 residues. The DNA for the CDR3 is TGTGCCAGCAGCATAAGAATAACAGGGACCGAGCAGTACTTC. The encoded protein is CASSIRITGTEQYF.

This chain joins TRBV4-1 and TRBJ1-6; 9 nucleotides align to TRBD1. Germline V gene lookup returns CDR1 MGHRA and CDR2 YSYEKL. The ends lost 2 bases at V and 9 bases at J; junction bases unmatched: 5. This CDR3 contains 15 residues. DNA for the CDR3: TGCGCCAGCAGCCAAACCGGGACAGGGTTTTCACCCCTCCACTTT. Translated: CASSQTGTGFSPLHF.

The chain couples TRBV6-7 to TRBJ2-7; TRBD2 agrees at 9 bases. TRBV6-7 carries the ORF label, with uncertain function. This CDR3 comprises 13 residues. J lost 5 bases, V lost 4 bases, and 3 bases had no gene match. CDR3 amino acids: CASSSTSGHEQYF. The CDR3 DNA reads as TGTGCCAGCAGTTCGACTAGCGGTCACGAGCAGTACTTC.

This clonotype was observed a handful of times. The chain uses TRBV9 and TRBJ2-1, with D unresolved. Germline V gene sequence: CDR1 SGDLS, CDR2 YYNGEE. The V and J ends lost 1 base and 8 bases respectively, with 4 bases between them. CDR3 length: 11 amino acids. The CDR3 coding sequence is TGTGCCAGCAGCGTACTTGATGAGCAGTTCTTC. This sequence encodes CASSVLDEQFF. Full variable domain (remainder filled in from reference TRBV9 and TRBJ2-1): DSGVTQTPKHLITATGQRVTLRCSPRSGDLSVYWYQQSLDQGLQFLIQYYNGEERAKGNILERFSAQQFPDLHSELNLSSLELGDSALYFCASSVLDEQFFGPGTRLTVL.

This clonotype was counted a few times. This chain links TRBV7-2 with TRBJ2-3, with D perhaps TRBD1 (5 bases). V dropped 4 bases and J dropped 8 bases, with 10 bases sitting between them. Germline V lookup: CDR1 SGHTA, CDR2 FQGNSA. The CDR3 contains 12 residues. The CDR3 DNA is TGTGCCAGCAGCTCCCTGGGGCTTACGCAGTATTTT. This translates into CASSSLGLTQYF.

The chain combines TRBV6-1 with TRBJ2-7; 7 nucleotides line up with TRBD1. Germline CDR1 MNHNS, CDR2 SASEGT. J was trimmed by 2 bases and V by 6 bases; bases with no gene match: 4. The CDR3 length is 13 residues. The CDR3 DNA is TGTGCCAGCAGAGGGACAGCGACCTACGAGCAGTACTTC. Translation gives CASRGTATYEQYF.

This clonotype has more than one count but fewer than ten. CDR3 residues: CASTGQGTEAFF. In DNA, the CDR3 is TGTGCCAGCACAGGGCAAGGCACTGAAGCTTTCTTT. The chain carries TRBV2 and TRBJ1-1; tentatively, D is TRBD1 (5 bases). This CDR3 spans 12 amino acids. Germline assignment: CDR1 SNHLY and CDR2 FYNNEI. The ends were cut back, 7 bases at V and 4 bases at J, with 10 bases in the middle.

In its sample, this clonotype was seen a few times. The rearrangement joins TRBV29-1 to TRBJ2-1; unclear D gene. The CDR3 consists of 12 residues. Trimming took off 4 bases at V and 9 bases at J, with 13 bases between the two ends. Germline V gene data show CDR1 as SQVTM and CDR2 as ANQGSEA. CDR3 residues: CSVVPTTGEQFF. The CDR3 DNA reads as TGCAGCGTTGTACCCACTACGGGTGAGCAGTTCTTC.

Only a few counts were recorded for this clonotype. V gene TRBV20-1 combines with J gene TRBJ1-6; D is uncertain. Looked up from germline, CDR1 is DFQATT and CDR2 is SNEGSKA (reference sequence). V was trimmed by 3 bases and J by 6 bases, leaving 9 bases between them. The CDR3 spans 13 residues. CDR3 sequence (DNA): TGCAGTGCTAGCGGCGCAGTTAATTCACCCCTCCACTTT. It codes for CSASGAVNSPLHF.

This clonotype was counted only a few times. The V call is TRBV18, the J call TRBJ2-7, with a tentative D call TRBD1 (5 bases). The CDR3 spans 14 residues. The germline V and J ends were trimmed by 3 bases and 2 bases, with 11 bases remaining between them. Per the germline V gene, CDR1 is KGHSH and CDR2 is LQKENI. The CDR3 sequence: CASSPSRQTYEQYF. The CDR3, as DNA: TGTGCCAGCTCACCTTCCCGACAGACCTACGAGCAGTACTTC.

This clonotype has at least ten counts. The CDR3 loop reads CSGTVSMNTEAFF. The CDR3 DNA follows: TGCAGCGGGACAGTTAGTATGAACACTGAAGCTTTCTTT. The genes are TRBV29-1 and TRBJ1-1; TRBD1 is a possible D gene (6 bases). Trimming stripped 7 bases from V and 0 bases from J, with 12 bases between. Germline values: CDR1 SQVTM, CDR2 ANQGSEA. This CDR3 comprises 13 residues.

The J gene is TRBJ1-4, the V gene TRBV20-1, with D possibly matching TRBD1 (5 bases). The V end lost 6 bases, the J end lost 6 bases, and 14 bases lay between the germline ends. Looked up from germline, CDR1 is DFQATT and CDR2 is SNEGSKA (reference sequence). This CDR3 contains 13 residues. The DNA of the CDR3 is TGCAGTGCGTCACAGGAGGGGTATGAAAAACTGTTTTTT. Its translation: CSASQEGYEKLFF.

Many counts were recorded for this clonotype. This chain's CDR3 is CSVDGTETYNEQFF. In DNA, the CDR3 is TGCAGCGTTGATGGGACGGAGACCTACAATGAGCAGTTCTTC. The J gene is TRBJ2-1, the V gene TRBV29-1; D is perhaps TRBD1 or TRBD2 (5 bases each). CDR1 is SQVTM, CDR2 ANQGSEA, per germline. V was pared by 3 bases and J by 2 bases, with 11 bases between. The CDR3 contains 14 residues.

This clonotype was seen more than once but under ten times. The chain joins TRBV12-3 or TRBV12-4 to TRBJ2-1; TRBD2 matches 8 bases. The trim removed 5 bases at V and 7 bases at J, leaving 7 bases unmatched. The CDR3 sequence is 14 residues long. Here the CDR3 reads CASSTLQRGNEQFF. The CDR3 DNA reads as TGTGCCAGCAGTACACTCCAGCGGGGGAATGAGCAGTTCTTC.

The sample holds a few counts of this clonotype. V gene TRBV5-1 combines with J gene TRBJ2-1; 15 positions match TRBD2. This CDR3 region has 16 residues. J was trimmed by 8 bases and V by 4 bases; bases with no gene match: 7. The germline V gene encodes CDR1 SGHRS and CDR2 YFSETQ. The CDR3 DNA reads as TGCGCCAGCAGCGGACTAGCGGGGGGGCCTAGCCATGAGCAGTTCTTC. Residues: CASSGLAGGPSHEQFF.

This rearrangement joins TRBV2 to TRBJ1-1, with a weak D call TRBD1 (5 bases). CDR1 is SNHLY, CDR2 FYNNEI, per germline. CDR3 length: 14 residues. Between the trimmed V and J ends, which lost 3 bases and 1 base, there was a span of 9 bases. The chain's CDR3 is CASSEYGGNTEAFF. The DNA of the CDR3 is TGTGCCAGCAGTGAGTACGGGGGGAACACTGAAGCTTTCTTT.

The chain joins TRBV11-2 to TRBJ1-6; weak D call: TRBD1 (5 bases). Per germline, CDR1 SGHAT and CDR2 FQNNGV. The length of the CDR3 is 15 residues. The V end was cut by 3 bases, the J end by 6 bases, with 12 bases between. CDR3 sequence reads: CASSFSPGLNSPLHF. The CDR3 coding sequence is TGTGCCAGCAGCTTTTCCCCAGGGCTTAATTCACCCCTCCACTTT.

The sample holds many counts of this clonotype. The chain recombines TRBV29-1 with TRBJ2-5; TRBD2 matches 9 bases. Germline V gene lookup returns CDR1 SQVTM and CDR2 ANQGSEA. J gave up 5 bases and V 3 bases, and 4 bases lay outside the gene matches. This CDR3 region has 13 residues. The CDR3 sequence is CSVDGLARETQYF. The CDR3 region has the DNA TGCAGCGTTGACGGACTAGCGCGGGAGACCCAGTACTTC. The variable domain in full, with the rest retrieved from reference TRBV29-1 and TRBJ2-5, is SAVISQKPSRDICQRGTSLTIQCQVDSQVTMMFWYRQQPGQSLTLIATANQGSEATYESGFVIDKFPISRPNLTFSTLTVSNMSPEDSSIYLCSVDGLARETQYFGPGTRLLVL.

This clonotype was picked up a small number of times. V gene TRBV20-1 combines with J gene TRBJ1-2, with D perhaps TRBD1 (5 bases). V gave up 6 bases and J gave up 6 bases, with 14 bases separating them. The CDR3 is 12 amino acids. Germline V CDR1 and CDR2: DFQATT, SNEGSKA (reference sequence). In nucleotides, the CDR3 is TGCAGTGCCGTGCTGGGCAGGGATGGCTACACCTTC. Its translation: CSAVLGRDGYTF.

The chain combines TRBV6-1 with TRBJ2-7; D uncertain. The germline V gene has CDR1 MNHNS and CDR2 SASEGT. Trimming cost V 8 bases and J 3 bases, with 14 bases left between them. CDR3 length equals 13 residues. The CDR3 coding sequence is TGTGCCAGCTCCACTGGAACCTACTACGAGCAGTACTTC. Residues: CASSTGTYYEQYF.

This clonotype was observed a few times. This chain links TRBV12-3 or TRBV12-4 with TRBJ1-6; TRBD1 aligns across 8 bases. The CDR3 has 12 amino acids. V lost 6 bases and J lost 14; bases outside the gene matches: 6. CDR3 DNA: TGTGCCAGCAGCAGGGACAGGTCTACCCTCCACTTT. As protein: CASSRDRSTLHF.

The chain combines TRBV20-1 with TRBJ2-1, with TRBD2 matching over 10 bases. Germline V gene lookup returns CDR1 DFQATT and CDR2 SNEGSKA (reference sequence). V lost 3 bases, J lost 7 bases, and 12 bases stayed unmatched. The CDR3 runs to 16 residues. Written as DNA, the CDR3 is TGCAGTGCTAGTAGCAGCGGGGGGGGAACGGGTAATGAGCAGTTCTTC. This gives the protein CSASSSGGGTGNEQFF.